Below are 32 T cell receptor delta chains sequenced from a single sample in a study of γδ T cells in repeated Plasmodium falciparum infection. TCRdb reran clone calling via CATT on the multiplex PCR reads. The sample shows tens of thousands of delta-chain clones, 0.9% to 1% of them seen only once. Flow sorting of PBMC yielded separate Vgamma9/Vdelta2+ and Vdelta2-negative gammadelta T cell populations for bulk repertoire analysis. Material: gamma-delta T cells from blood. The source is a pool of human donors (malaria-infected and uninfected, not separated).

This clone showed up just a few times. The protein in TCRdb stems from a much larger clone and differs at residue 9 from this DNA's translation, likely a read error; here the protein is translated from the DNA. The CDR3 loop is CALGRAGPHTDKLIF. The CDR3 nucleotides are TGTGCTCTTGGTCGCGCCGGCCCGCACACCGATAAACTCATCTTT. This chain uses TRDV1 with TRDJ1; D ambiguous. No J gene is reported in TCRdb; it was inferred here by comparing the DNA with germline. Germline V gene sequence: CDR1 TSWWSYY, CDR2 QGS. Trimming stripped 6 bases from V and 0 bases from J, with 14 bases between. The CDR3 has 15 residues.

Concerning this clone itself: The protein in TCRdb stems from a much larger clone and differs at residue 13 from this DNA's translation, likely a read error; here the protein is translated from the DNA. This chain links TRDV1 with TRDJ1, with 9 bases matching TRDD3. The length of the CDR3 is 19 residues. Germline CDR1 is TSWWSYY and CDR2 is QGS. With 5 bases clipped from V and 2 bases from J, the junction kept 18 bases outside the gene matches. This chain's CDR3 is CALGTPIPIALGETDKLIF. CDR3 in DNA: TGTGCTCTTGGGACCCCGATCCCCATTGCACTGGGGGAGACCGATAAACTCATCTTT.

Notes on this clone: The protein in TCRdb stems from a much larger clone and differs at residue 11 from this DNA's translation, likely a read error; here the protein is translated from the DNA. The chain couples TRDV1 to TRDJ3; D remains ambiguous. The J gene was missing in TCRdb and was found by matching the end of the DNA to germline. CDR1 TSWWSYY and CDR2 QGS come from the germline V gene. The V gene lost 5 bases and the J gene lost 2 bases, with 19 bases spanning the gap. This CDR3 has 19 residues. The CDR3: CALGSLRKLSAWDTRQMFF. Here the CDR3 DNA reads TGTGCTCTTGGGTCGCTAAGGAAACTTTCGGCCTGGGACACCCGACAGATGTTTTTC.

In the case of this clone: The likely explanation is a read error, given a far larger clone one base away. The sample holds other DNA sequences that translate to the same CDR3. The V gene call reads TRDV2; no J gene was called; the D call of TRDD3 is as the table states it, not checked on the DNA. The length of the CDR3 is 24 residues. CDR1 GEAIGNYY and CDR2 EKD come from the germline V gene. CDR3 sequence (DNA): TGTGCCTGTGACCCGGTCAATCCTTCATCTTTTCATGGGGAGACCTCCTGGGACACCCGACAGATGTTCTTC. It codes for CACDPVNPSSFHGETSWDTRQMFF.

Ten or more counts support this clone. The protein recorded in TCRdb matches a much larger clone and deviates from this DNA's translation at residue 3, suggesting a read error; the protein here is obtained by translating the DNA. Here the CDR3 DNA reads TGTGCCCGTGACCGAGTCAACAAACTCATCTTT. Translation gives CARDRVNKLIF. The chain couples TRDV2 to TRDJ1; the D is unclear. TCRdb carries no J gene annotation; the J gene was assigned here by matching the DNA with germline. The CDR3 sequence is 11 residues long. Germline V gene data show CDR1 as GEAIGNYY and CDR2 as EKD.

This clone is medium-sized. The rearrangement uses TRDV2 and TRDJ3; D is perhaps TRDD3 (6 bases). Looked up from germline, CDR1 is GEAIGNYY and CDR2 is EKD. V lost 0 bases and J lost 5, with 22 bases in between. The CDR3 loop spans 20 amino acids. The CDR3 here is CACDTVITGGTARDTRQMFF. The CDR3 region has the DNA TGTGCCTGTGACACCGTAATTACGGGGGGAACCGCCCGGGACACCCGACAGATGTTTTTC.

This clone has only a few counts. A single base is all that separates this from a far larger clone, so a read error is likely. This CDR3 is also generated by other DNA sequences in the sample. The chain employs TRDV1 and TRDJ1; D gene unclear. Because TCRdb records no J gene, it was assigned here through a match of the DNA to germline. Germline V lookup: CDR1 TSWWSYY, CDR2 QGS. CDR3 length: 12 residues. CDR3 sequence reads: CALGAVSQKLIF. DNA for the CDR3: TGTGCTCTCGGGGCCGTTTCCCAAAAACTCATCTTT.

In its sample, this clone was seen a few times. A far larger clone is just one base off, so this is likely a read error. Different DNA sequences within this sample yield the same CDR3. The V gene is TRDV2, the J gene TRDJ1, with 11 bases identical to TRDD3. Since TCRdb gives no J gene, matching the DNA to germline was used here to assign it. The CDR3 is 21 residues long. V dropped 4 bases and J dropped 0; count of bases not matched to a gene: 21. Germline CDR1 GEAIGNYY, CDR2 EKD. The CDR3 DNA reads TGTGCCTGTGATTCTAAAACCAGTACGAGGCTGGGGGATACCTACACCGATAAACTCATCTTT. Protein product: CACDSKTSTRLGDTYTDKLIF.

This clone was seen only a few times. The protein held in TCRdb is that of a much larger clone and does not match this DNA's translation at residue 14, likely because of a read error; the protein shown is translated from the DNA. The CDR3 DNA reads TGTGCTCTTGGGGAACTAAAACTGGTGGGCCTTCCCCCGAGAGTCGATAAACTCATCTTT. Its translation is CALGELKLVGLPPRVDKLIF. This chain uses TRDV1 with TRDJ1, with D tentatively TRDD2 (6 bases). The germline gives CDR1 TSWWSYY, CDR2 QGS. Trimming took off 0 bases at V and 4 bases at J, with 27 bases between the two ends. The CDR3 is made up of 20 amino acids.

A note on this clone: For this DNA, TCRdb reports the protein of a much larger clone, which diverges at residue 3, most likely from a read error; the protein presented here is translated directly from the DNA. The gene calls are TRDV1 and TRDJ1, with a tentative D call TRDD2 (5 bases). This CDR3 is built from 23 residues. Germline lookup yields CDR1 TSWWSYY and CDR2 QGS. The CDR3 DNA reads TGTGCTATTGGGAACCCCCTAGGTCCTAGACCCCATCTGGTGAACTATCCCAGCGATAAACTCATCTTT. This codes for CAIGNPLGPRPHLVNYPSDKLIF.

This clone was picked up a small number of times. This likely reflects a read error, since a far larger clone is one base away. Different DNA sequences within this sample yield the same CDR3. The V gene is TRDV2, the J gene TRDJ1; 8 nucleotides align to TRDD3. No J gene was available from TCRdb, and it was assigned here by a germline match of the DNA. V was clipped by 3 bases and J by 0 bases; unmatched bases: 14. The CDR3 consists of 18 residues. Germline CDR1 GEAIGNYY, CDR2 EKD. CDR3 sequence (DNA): TGTGCCTGTGACGGACTAGGGGATACAGGGGAAAACACCGATAAACTCATCTTT. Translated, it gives CACDGLGDTGENTDKLIF.

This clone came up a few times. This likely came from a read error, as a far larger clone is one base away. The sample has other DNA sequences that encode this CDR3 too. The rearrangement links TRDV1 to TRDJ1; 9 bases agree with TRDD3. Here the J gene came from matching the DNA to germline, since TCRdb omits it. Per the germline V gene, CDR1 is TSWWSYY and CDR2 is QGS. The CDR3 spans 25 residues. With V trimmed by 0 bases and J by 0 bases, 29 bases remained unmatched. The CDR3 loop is CALGELYPTFYPPGDTPKYTDKLIF. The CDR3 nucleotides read TGTGCTCTTGGGGAACTCTATCCTACATTTTACCCCCCGGGGGATACTCCAAAATACACCGATAAACTCATCTTT.

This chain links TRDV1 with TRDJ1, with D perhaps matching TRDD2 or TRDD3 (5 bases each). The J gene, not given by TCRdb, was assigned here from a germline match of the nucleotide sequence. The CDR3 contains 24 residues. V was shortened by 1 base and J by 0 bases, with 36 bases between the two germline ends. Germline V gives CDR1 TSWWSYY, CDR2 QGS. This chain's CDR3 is CALGERFPRQGWAGQFPYTDKLIF. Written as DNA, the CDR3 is TGTGCTCTTGGGGAACGCTTCCCACGTCAGGGGTGGGCTGGGCAATTTCCCTACACCGATAAACTCATCTTT.

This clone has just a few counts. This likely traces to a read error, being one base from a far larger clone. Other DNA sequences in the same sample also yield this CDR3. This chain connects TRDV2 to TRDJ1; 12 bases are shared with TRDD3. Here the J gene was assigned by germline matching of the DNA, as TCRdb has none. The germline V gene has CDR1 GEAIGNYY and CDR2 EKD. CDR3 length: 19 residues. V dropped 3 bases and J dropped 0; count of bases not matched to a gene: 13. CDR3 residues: CACDPVLGDTPLYTDKLIF. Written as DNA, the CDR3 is TGTGCCTGTGACCCTGTCCTGGGGGATACGCCTTTGTACACCGATAAACTCATCTTT.

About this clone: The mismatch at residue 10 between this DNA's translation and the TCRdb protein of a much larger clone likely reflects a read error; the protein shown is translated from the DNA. The CDR3 DNA is TGTGCTCTTGGGGAACTCTGTTTCCTGCCATCTTCCTTAGCGGCTACTGGGGGCGAGTACACCGATAAACTCATCTTT. Translation: CALGELCFLPSSLAATGGEYTDKLIF. This chain connects TRDV1 to TRDJ1, with TRDD3 identical over 8 bases. This CDR3 contains 26 residues. Germline loops: CDR1 TSWWSYY, CDR2 QGS. Trimming took 0 bases from V and 0 from J; bases not matched to a gene: 33.

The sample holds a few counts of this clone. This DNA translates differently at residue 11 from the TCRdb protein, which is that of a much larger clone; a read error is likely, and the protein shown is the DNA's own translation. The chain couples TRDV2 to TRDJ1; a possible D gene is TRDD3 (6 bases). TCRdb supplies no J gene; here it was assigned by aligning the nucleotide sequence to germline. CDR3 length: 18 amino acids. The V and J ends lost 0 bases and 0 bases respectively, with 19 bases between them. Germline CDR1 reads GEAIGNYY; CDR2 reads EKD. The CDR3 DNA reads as TGTGCCTGTGACACCGTGGTGGGGATCATGGGTTACACCGATAAACTCATCTTT. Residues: CACDTVVGIMGYTDKLIF.

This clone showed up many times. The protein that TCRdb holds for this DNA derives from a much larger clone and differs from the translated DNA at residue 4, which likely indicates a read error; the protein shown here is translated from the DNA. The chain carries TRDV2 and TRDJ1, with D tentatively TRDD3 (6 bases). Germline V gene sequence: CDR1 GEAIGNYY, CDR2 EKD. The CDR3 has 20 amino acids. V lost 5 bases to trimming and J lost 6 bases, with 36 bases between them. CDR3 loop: CACGTQLRLFKGMGVNKLIF. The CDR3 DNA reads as TGTGCCTGTGGTACGCAGCTCCGCCTATTCAAGGGGATGGGGGTAAATAAACTCATCTTT.

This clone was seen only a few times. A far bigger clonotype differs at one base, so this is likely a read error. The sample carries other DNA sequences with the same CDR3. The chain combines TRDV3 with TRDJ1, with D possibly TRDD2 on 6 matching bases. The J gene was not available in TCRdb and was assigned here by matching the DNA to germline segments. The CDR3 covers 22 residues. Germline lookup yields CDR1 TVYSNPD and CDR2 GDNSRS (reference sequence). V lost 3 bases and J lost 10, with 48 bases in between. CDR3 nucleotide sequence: TGTGCCTTCAATCACCTTCTTCCTCCGTCGGTACTCTCAAATATCGGAGGATGGAGACTCATCTTT. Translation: CAFNHLLPPSVLSNIGGWRLIF.

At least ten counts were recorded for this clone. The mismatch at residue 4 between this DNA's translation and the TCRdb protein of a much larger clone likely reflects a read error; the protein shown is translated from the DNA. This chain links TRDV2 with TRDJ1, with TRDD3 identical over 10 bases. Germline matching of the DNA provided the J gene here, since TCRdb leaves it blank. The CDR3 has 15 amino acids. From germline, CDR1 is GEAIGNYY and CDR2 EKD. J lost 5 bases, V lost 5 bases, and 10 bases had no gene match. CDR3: CACGPVLGDGDKLIF. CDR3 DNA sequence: TGTGCCTGTGGCCCAGTACTGGGGGATGGAGATAAACTCATCTTT.

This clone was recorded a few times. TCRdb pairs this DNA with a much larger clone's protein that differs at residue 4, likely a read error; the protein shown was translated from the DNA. CDR3 sequence: CACGRRPSCTGGSDKLIF. Here the CDR3 DNA reads TGTGCCTGTGGCCGTAGGCCTTCCTGTACTGGGGGAAGTGATAAACTCATCTTT. The genes are TRDV2 and TRDJ1; 9 positions agree with TRDD3. Because TCRdb records no J gene, it was assigned here through a match of the DNA to germline. In germline, CDR1 is GEAIGNYY, CDR2 EKD. V dropped 5 bases and J dropped 5; count of bases not matched to a gene: 20. The CDR3 runs 18 residues.

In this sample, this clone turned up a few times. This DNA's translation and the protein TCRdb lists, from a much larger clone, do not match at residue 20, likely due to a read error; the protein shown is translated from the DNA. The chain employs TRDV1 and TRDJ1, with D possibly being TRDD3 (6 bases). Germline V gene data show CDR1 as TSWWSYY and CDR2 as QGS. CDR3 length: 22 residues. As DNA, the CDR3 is TGTGCTCTTGGGGAACTGTACCGACTCGGGATAAGGAGAGTTGACGGCACCGATAAACACATCTTT. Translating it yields CALGELYRLGIRRVDGTDKHIF.

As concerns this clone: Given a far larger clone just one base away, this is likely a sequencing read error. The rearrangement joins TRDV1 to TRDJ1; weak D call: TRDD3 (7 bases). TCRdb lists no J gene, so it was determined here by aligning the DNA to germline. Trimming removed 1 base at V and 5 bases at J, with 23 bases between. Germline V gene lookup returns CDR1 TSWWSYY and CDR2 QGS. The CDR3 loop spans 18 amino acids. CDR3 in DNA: TGTGCTCTTGGGGAACCCACCCTTCCGCTGGGGGGGATGGATAAACTCATCTTT. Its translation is CALGEPTLPLGGMDKLIF.

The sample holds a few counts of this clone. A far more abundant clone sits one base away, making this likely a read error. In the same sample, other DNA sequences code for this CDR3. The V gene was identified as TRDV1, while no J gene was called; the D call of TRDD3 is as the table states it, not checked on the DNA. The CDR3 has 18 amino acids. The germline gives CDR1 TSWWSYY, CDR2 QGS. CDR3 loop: CALGKATVGASGTDKLIF. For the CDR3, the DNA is TGTGCTCTTGGGAAAGCTACCGTGGGGGCCTCGGGGACCGATAAACTTATCTTT.

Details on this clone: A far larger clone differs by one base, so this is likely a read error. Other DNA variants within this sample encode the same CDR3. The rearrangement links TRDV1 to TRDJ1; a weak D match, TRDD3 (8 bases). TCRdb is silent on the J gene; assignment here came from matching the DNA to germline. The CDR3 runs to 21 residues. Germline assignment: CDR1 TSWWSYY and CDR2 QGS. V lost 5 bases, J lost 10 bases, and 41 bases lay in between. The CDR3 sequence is CALGLPFLPAGLGDRNRGLIF. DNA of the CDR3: TGTGCTCTTGGGCTCCCGTTCCTACCGGCAGGTCTGGGGGACCGCAATCGGGGACTCATCTTT.

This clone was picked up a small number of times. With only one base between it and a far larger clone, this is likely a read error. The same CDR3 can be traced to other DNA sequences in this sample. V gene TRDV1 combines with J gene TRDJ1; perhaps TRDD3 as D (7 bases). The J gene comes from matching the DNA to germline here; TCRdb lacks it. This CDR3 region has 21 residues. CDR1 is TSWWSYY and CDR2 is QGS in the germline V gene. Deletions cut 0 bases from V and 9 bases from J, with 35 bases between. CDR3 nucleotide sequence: TGTGCTCTTGGGGAACTGGCCCCTCGGCCTTCCGTCTGGGGGTCCCTGTTCCAACTCATCTTT. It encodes CALGELAPRPSVWGSLFQLIF.

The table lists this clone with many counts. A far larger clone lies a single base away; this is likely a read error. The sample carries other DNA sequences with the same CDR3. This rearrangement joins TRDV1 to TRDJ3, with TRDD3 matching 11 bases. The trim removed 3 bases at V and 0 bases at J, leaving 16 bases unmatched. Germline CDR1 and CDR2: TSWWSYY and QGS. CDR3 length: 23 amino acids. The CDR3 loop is CALGETTFPWGIPTSWDTRQMFF. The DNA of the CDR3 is TGTGCTCTTGGGGAGACGACCTTCCCCTGGGGGATACCCACCTCCTGGGACACCCGACAGATGTTTTTC.

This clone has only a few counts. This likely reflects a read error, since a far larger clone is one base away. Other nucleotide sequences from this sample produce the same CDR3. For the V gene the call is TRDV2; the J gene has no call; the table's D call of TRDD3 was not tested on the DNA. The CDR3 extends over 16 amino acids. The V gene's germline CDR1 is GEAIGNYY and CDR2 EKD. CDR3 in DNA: TGTGCCTGTGACACCGTGTCTGGGGGATACGCAGCACAACTCTTCTTC. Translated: CACDTVSGGYAAQLFF.

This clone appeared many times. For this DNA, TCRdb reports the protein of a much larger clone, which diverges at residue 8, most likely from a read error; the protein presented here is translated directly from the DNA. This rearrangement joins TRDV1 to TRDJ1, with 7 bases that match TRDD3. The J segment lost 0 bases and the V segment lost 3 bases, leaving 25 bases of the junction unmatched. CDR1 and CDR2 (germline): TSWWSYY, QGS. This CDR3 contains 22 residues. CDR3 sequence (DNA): TGTGCTCTTGGGGAGGAGACTCCCTACCTGAGCTGGGGGCTTCGGTACACCGATAAACTCATCTTT. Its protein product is CALGEETPYLSWGLRYTDKLIF.

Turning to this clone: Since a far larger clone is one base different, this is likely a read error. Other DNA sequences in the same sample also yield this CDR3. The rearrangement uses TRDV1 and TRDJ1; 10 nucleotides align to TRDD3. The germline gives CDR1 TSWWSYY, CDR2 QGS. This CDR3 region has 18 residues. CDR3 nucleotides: TGTGCCCTTGGGATTATCCTAAAGGGGGATACGAACACCGATAAACTCATCTTT. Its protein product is CALGIILKGDTNTDKLIF.

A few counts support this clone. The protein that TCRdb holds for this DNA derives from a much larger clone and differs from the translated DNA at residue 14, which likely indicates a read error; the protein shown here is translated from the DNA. Here the CDR3 DNA reads TGTGCCTGTGACACCACGGTCCCTACTTCGGCTAACACCAATAAACTCATCTTT. Translation: CACDTTVPTSANTNKLIF. J is TRDJ1 and V is TRDV2; the D gene is possibly TRDD2 (5 bases). Assignment of the J gene here rests on matching the DNA to germline, because TCRdb gives none. From germline, CDR1 is GEAIGNYY and CDR2 EKD. The CDR3 sequence is 18 residues long.

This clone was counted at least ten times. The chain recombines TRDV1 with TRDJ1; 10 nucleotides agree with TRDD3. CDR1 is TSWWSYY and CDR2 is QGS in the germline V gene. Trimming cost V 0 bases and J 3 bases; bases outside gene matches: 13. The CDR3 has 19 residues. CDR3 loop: CALGELGVRGIRSADKLIF. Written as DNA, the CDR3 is TGTGCTCTTGGGGAACTAGGCGTACGGGGGATACGCAGCGCCGATAAACTCATCTTT.

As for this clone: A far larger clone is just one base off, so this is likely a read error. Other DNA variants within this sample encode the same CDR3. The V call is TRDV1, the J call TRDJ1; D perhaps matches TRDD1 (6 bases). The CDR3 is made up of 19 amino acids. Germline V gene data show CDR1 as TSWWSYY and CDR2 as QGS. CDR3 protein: CALGEIWFPRNTYTDKLIF. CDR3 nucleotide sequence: TGTGCTCTTGGGGAAATATGGTTCCCCCGAAATACTTACACCGATAAACTTATCTTT.